The T cell receptor beta chain under discussion was sequenced for a study of blood T cells in healthy people across ages. The authors ran a second PCR of about 6 to 11 cycles using a sample-barcoded 5' primer and a J-beta primer mix. TCRdb re-called the 5' RACE reads with MiXCR, one entry per CDR3 protein. This repertoire shows some 860,000 distinct CDR3 sequences, more than 55% found once; its top ten account for under 30%. The CDR3 covers 16 residues. Trimming stripped 3 bases from V and 4 bases from J, with 13 bases between. Germline CDR1 is MNHEY and CDR2 is SMNVEV (reference sequence). Sequencing was carried out using blood. The rearrangement uses TRBV27 and TRBJ2-6; unclear D gene. This sequence originates from a man aged 35-49 years in good health. The CDR3 sequence is CASSFNSATGANVLTF. The CDR3 nucleotides are TGTGCCAGCAGTTTCAACAGTGCTACGGGGGCCAACGTCCTGACTTTC.